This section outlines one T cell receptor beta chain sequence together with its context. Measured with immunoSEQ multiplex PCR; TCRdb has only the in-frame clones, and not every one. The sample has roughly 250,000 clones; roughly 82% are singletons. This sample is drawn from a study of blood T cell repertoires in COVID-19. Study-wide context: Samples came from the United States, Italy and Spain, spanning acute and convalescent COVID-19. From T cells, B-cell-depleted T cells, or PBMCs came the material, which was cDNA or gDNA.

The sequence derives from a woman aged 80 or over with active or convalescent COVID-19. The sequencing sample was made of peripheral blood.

The CDR3 here is CASSSLRSGGYGYTF. The CDR3 region has the DNA TGTGCCAGCAGTTCCCTCAGGTCCGGAGGCTATGGCTACACCTTC. The J gene is TRBJ1-2, the V gene TRBV28; D ambiguous. V was pared by 4 bases and J by 4 bases, with 16 bases between. The CDR3 is 15 amino acids. Germline V gene sequence: CDR1 MDHEN, CDR2 SYDVKM.